These 27 T cell receptor beta chains came from one sample sequenced in a study of T cell changes during pregnancy in multiple sclerosis. The protocol was immunoSEQ multiplex PCR, while the TCRdb copy is restricted to in-frame clones and leaves out a portion. The sample has some 93,000 clones, 85% to 95% seen once. The source material was peripheral blood, sampled after pregnancy. The source is a female donor with multiple sclerosis, enrolled in a pregnancy study.

This chain connects TRBV5-4 to TRBJ1-1, with D tentatively TRBD1 (6 bases). CDR3 size: 12 residues. The germline V gene encodes CDR1 SGHNT and CDR2 YYREEE (reference sequence). Trimming removed 7 bases from V and 6 bases from J, with 13 bases in between. CDR3 in DNA: TGTGCCAGCCCATCGGGGGGCGCTGAAGCTTTCTTT. Translated, it gives CASPSGGAEAFF.

The chain employs TRBV6-5 and TRBJ1-3; D gene ambiguous. There are 15 residues in the CDR3. Per the germline V gene, CDR1 is MNHEY and CDR2 is SVGAGI. V lost 6 bases, J lost 2 bases, and 14 bases lay in between. The DNA of the CDR3 is TGTGCCAGCAGACTAGCTTTGGCGGCTGGAAACACCATATATTTT. Its translation: CASRLALAAGNTIYF.

This clone appeared a single time. The chain recombines TRBV6-5 with TRBJ1-2; TRBD1 might be the D (5 bases). The CDR3 length is 14 residues. Germline-derived CDR1 and CDR2 are MNHEY and SVGAGI. The V gene lost 6 bases and the J gene lost 5 bases, with 16 bases spanning the gap. The CDR3, as DNA: TGTGCCAGCAGGACGGGACCCGGGGGGTATGGCTACACCTTC. It is translated as CASRTGPGGYGYTF.

The V call is TRBV1, the J call TRBJ2-1; whether TRBD2, the table's D call, matches the DNA was not checked. TRBV1 is flagged as a pseudogene. The CDR3 is 15 residues long. The CDR3 DNA reads TGCACCAGCAGCCAACCGGGGGGGCCTTACAATGAGCAGTTCTTC. It is translated as CTSSQPGGPYNEQFF.

The chain recombines TRBV4-3 with TRBJ2-3; D is possibly TRBD2 (5 bases). This CDR3 region has 18 residues. The germline V and J ends were trimmed by 0 bases and 2 bases, with 18 bases remaining between them. Germline-derived CDR1 and CDR2 are LGHNA and YSLEER. The CDR3 reads CASSQERPRSGDTDTQYF. The CDR3, as DNA: TGCGCCAGCAGCCAAGAGCGGCCTCGATCCGGGGACACAGATACGCAGTATTTT.

The rearrangement links TRBV5-6 to TRBJ2-5; D remains ambiguous. V was shortened by 0 bases and J by 5 bases, with 8 bases between the two germline ends. Germline-derived CDR1 and CDR2 are SGHDT and YYEEEE. The CDR3 is made up of 13 amino acids. CDR3 in amino acids: CASSLGQRETQYF. DNA for the CDR3: TGTGCCAGCAGCTTGGGCCAGCGCGAGACCCAGTACTTC.

The chain has TRBV2 and TRBJ1-2, with D maybe TRBD1 (6 bases). There are 14 residues in the CDR3. V was shortened by 6 bases and J by 5 bases, with 16 bases between the two germline ends. From germline, CDR1 is SNHLY and CDR2 FYNNEI. The CDR3 DNA is TGTGCCAGCAGGGAGAGGACACAGGGATATGGCTACACCTTC. It yields the protein CASRERTQGYGYTF. The variable domain in full, with the rest retrieved from reference TRBV2 and TRBJ1-2, is EPEVTQTPSHQVTQMGQEVILRCVPISNHLYFYWYRQILGQKVEFLVSFYNNEISEKSEIFDDQFSVERPDGSNFTLKIRSTKLEDSAMYFCASRERTQGYGYTFGSGTRLTVV.

CDR3 residues: CAIRQESTDTQYF. As DNA, the CDR3 is TGTGCCATCCGACAGGAAAGCACAGATACGCAGTATTTT. The chain couples TRBV10-3 to TRBJ2-3; possible D gene TRBD1, 6 bases. This CDR3 contains 13 residues. The V end lost 8 bases, the J end lost 0 bases, and 9 bases lay between the germline ends. CDR1 and CDR2 (germline): ENHRY, SYGVKD.

This chain joins TRBV19 and TRBJ2-7; possible D gene TRBD1, 6 bases. The CDR3 runs 14 residues. Germline CDR1 is LNHDA and CDR2 is SQIVND (reference sequence). V was trimmed by 5 bases and J by 2 bases, leaving 13 bases between them. The CDR3 reads CASSLAGQTYEQYF. The DNA of the CDR3 is TGTGCCAGTAGTCTAGCCGGACAGACCTACGAGCAGTACTTC.

This clone was counted a single time. The chain employs TRBV5-4 and TRBJ2-7; weak D call: TRBD1 (5 bases). V dropped 0 bases and J dropped 0 bases, with 7 bases sitting between them. CDR1 and CDR2 (germline): SGHNT, YYREEE (reference sequence). The CDR3 contains 14 residues. CDR3: CASSLEGASYEQYF. CDR3 coding DNA: TGTGCCAGCAGCTTGGAAGGGGCCTCCTACGAGCAGTACTTC.

The rearrangement uses TRBV4-1 and TRBJ2-3; TRBD2 agrees at 7 bases. J was trimmed by 4 bases and V by 2 bases; bases with no gene match: 3. The CDR3 is 14 amino acids. Germline V lookup: CDR1 MGHRA, CDR2 YSYEKL. The DNA for the CDR3 is TGCGCCAGCAGCCAACAGCTAGCGGCAGATACGCAGTATTTT. It is translated as CASSQQLAADTQYF.

The chain has TRBV6-5 and TRBJ2-3; D might be TRBD2 (6 bases). Trimming shortened V by 2 bases and J by 3 bases, and 9 bases separated the two germline ends. Germline V lookup: CDR1 MNHEY, CDR2 SVGAGI. The CDR3 is made up of 14 amino acids. The CDR3 region is CASSYRGMTDTQYF. The DNA for the CDR3 is TGTGCCAGCAGTTACCGCGGGATGACAGATACGCAGTATTTT.

This rearrangement joins TRBV9 to TRBJ1-5; D might be TRBD1 (6 bases). The V end was cut by 3 bases, the J end by 5 bases, with 15 bases between. The CDR3 extends over 15 amino acids. The germline CDR1 and CDR2 sequences are SGDLS and YYNGEE. The CDR3 protein is CASSGTDSLYQPQHF. In nucleotides, the CDR3 is TGTGCCAGCAGCGGTACGGACAGCTTGTATCAGCCCCAGCATTTT.

The chain joins TRBV30 to TRBJ2-7; tentatively, D is TRBD2 (5 bases). CDR3 length: 12 residues. V lost 2 bases and J 3 bases, leaving 8 bases between the germline ends. The germline CDR1 and CDR2 sequences are GTSNPN and SVGIG (reference sequence). The CDR3, as DNA: TGTGCCTGGAGTATTGACTACTACGAGCAGTACTTC. Encoded protein: CAWSIDYYEQYF.

This clone was recorded once. This chain uses TRBV5-1 with TRBJ1-3, with D unresolved. The germline gives CDR1 SGHRS, CDR2 YFSETQ. The CDR3 contains 13 residues. V was cut by 0 bases and J by 6 bases, with 7 bases left in between. CDR3 loop: CASSLESENTIYF. Here the CDR3 DNA reads TGCGCCAGCAGCTTGGAAAGCGAAAACACCATATATTTT.

The chain combines TRBV5-6 with TRBJ1-6; D is perhaps TRBD1 (5 bases). CDR3 size: 15 residues. CDR1 is SGHDT and CDR2 is YYEEEE in the germline V gene. V was clipped by 3 bases and J by 11 bases, with 18 bases between them. CDR3 nucleotide sequence: TGTGCCAGCAGCTGGGGTCTCAGGGAAAACCCACCCCTCCACTTT. It encodes CASSWGLRENPPLHF.

The CDR3 sequence is CSIVTSGASTQYF. The CDR3, as DNA: TGCAGCATTGTAACTAGCGGGGCCTCTACGCAGTATTTT. The chain employs TRBV29-1 and TRBJ2-3, with 10 bases matching TRBD2. CDR1 is SQVTM and CDR2 is ANQGSEA in the germline V gene. The V gene end was trimmed by 8 bases and the J gene end by 8 bases; junction bases not matched to a gene: 10. CDR3 length equals 13 residues.

The CDR3 sequence is CASSESARPSLYEQYF. DNA for the CDR3: TGTGCCAGTAGTGAAAGCGCTCGTCCCTCTCTCTACGAGCAGTACTTC. V is TRBV19 and J is TRBJ2-7, with unresolved D. This CDR3 region has 16 residues. Germline CDR1 and CDR2: LNHDA and SQIVND (reference sequence). The V and J ends lost 5 bases and 3 bases respectively, with 20 bases between them.

The chain employs TRBV29-1 and TRBJ2-1; D is perhaps TRBD1 (6 bases). This CDR3 contains 11 residues. V was trimmed by 6 bases and J by 8 bases, leaving 11 bases between them. CDR1 SQVTM and CDR2 ANQGSEA come from the germline V gene. The CDR3 nucleotides read TGCAGCGTGCTACAGGGAGATGAGCAGTTCTTC. This codes for CSVLQGDEQFF.

The rearrangement joins TRBV5-8 to TRBJ2-2; TRBD2 aligns across 8 bases. CDR1 is SGHTS, CDR2 YDEGEE, per germline. The CDR3 totals 17 residues. Trimming at V came to 0 bases and at J to 2 bases, leaving 6 bases not matched to a gene. The CDR3 reads CASSLGQTSVNTGELFF. The CDR3 region has the DNA TGTGCCAGCAGCTTGGGACAGACTAGCGTCAACACCGGGGAGCTGTTTTTT. Full variable domain (missing parts from reference TRBV5-8 and TRBJ2-2): EAGVTQSPTHLIKTRGQQATLRCSPISGHTSVYWYQQALGLGLQFLLWYDEGEERNRGNFPPRFSGRQFPNYSSELNVNALELEDSALYLCASSLGQTSVNTGELFFGEGSRLTVL.

The chain has TRBV19 and TRBJ1-6; 11 bases fit TRBD1. Germline V gene data show CDR1 as LNHDA and CDR2 as SQIVND (reference sequence). This CDR3 has 15 residues. V gave up 4 bases and J gave up 9 bases; unmatched junction bases: 5. The CDR3 DNA sequence: TGTGCCAGTAGTACCAGGGGACAGGGGGTTTCACCCCTCCACTTT. It specifies CASSTRGQGVSPLHF.

The CDR3 spells CASRLGTTSYEQYF. CDR3 in DNA: TGTGCCAGCAGACTCGGGACTACCTCCTACGAGCAGTACTTC. The chain recombines TRBV6-5 with TRBJ2-7; 7 bases fit TRBD2. The length of the CDR3 is 14 residues. Germline loops: CDR1 MNHEY, CDR2 SVGAGI. The J segment lost 0 bases and the V segment lost 6 bases, leaving 5 bases of the junction unmatched.

This clone has just one count. V is TRBV25-1 and J is TRBJ1-3; a possible D gene is TRBD1 (6 bases). Germline V gene sequence: CDR1 MGHDK, CDR2 SYGVNS. V shed 1 base and J shed 11 bases, with 12 bases lying between them. This CDR3 region has 13 residues. The CDR3 nucleotides read TGTGCCAGCAGTGAATGGACAGAAGTGGCCATATATTTT. Amino acids: CASSEWTEVAIYF.

The V gene is TRBV4-3, the J gene TRBJ1-1; weak D call: TRBD1 (6 bases). The V gene lost 0 bases and the J gene lost 4 bases, with 9 bases spanning the gap. Germline V gene data show CDR1 as LGHNA and CDR2 as YSLEER. This CDR3 region has 14 residues. The CDR3 loop reads CASSQDGGATEAFF. CDR3 bases: TGCGCCAGCAGCCAAGATGGGGGGGCCACTGAAGCTTTCTTT.

This rearrangement joins TRBV7-2 to TRBJ1-3, with 11 bases lining up with TRBD1. Per the germline V gene, CDR1 is SGHTA and CDR2 is FQGNSA. V trimming: 1 base; J trimming: 7 bases; junction bases outside the gene matches: 3. The CDR3 loop spans 15 amino acids. The CDR3 DNA is TGTGCCAGCAGCTTAGTAAGGGACAGGGGGAACACCATATATTTT. As protein: CASSLVRDRGNTIYF.

This clone was observed once. The chain recombines TRBV7-2 with TRBJ2-1; a weak D match, TRBD2 (6 bases). Germline-derived CDR1 and CDR2 are SGHTA and FQGNSA. V lost 3 bases and J lost 5, with 8 bases in between. This CDR3 region has 13 residues. The CDR3: CASSLGLNNEQFF. The CDR3 bases are TGTGCCAGCAGCTTGGGACTTAACAATGAGCAGTTCTTC.

V is TRBV10-2 and J is TRBJ2-2, with 9 bases lining up with TRBD2. Trimming took 9 bases from V and 4 from J; bases not matched to a gene: 6. The CDR3 spans 14 residues. CDR1 and CDR2 (germline): WSHSY, SAAADI. CDR3 in amino acids: CASSAGGLTGELFF. CDR3 sequence (DNA): TGCGCCAGTTCGGCGGGAGGGCTCACCGGGGAGCTGTTTTTT.